Presented here are 6 T cell receptor beta chains from one specimen sequenced in a study of early T cells in non-severe SARS-CoV-2 infection. A single record per CDR3 protein comes from TCRdb applying MiXCR to the 5' RACE reads. The table shows 50,000 to 70,000 distinct CDR3 sequences, with roughly an eighth occurring only once. Material: whole blood. The source is an adult who was a healthcare worker with PCR-confirmed SARS-CoV-2 infection or an uninfected control (not recorded which).

This clonotype has more than one count but fewer than ten. The genes are TRBV7-8 and TRBJ2-5, with D tentatively TRBD2 (5 bases). Germline assignment: CDR1 SGHVS and CDR2 FQNEAQ. The CDR3 extends over 14 amino acids. The V and J ends lost 7 bases and 3 bases respectively, with 15 bases between them. The CDR3 DNA reads as TGTGCCAGCATTGCGAGACGGGGAGAAGAGACCCAGTACTTC. This sequence encodes CASIARRGEETQYF.

The chain employs TRBV15 and TRBJ1-5; 10 bases are a match to TRBD1. This CDR3 is 16 amino acids long. The germline V gene encodes CDR1 LNHNV and CDR2 YYDKDF (reference sequence). The trim removed 3 bases at V and 4 bases at J, leaving 6 bases unmatched. The CDR3 DNA reads TGTGCCACCAGCAGTGGGGGACAGGGGCCTAATCAGCCCCAGCATTTT. Translating gives CATSSGGQGPNQPQHF.

The chain carries TRBV18 and TRBJ1-3; D not resolved. Germline V lookup: CDR1 KGHSH, CDR2 LQKENI. Trimming shortened V by 3 bases and J by 0 bases, and 12 bases separated the two germline ends. This CDR3 has 16 residues. The CDR3 region has the DNA TGTGCCAGCTCACCGCAGAGAGTAAGCTCTGGAAACACCATATATTTT. This sequence encodes CASSPQRVSSGNTIYF.

The V and J genes are TRBV29-1 and TRBJ2-3, with TRBD2 matching 8 bases. The V and J ends lost 5 bases and 7 bases, in that order; junction bases with no gene match: 11. Germline-derived CDR1 and CDR2 are SQVTM and ANQGSEA. The CDR3 has 14 amino acids. The CDR3 bases are TGCAGCGTTACATCAGGACTAGCAGGGTATACGCAGTATTTT. This sequence encodes CSVTSGLAGYTQYF.

This clonotype has a count of ten or more. The V gene is TRBV12-3 or TRBV12-4, the J gene TRBJ1-5, with D unresolved. V dropped 3 bases and J dropped 3 bases, with 3 bases sitting between them. This CDR3 has 12 residues. The CDR3 DNA sequence: TGTGCCAGCAGTTTCTCCAATCAGCCCCAGCATTTT. This sequence encodes CASSFSNQPQHF.

This clonotype appeared many times. CDR3 coding DNA: TGTGCCAGCAGTGAAGAGGGACATCGTGAAAAACTGTTTTTT. Translating it yields CASSEEGHREKLFF. The chain recombines TRBV6-1 with TRBJ1-4; D perhaps matches TRBD1 (6 bases). V was shortened by 1 base and J by 7 bases, with 10 bases between the two germline ends. In germline, CDR1 is MNHNS, CDR2 SASEGT. There are 14 residues in the CDR3.